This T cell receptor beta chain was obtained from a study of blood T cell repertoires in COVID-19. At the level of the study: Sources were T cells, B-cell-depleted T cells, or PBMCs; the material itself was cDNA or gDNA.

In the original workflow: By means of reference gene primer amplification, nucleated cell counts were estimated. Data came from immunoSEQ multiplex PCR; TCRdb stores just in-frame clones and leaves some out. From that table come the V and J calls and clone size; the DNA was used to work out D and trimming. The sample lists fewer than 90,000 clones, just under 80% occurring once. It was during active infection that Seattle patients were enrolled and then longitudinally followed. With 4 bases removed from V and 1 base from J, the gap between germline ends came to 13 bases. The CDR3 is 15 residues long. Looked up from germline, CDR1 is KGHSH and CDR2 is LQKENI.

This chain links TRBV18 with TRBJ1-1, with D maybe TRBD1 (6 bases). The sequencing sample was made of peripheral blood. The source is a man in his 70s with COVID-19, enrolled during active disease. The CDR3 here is CASSLSGTKNTEAFF. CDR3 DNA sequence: TGTGCCAGCTCACTCTCCGGGACAAAGAACACTGAAGCTTTCTTT.